A single sample gave rise to the 17 T cell receptor beta chains below, sequenced in a study of T cell responses to AZD1222 COVID-19 vaccine. The protocol was immunoSEQ multiplex PCR, while the TCRdb copy is restricted to in-frame clones and leaves out a portion. The sample shows over 55,000 clones, 65% to 85% of them seen only once. The material sequenced was peripheral blood, taken on day 0 of AZD1222 vaccination. These TCRs come from an adult in good health.

This clone has only one observation. CDR3 protein: CASSLSRRAEKLFF. The CDR3 coding sequence is TGTGCCAGCAGTTTATCTCGTAGGGCTGAAAAACTGTTTTTT. The chain combines TRBV27 with TRBJ1-4; D gene unclear. V lost 0 bases, J lost 7 bases, and 9 bases lay in between. The CDR3 spans 14 residues. Germline V gene data show CDR1 as MNHEY and CDR2 as SMNVEV (reference sequence).

The genes are TRBV7-6 and TRBJ2-7, with a possible D match to TRBD1 (6 bases). The V gene's germline CDR1 is SGHVS and CDR2 FNYEAQ. V was shortened by 1 base and J by 1 base, with 23 bases between the two germline ends. The CDR3 length is 19 residues. The CDR3 spells CASSLDSVRLGQSSYEQYF. Written as DNA, the CDR3 is TGTGCCAGCAGCTTAGACAGTGTGCGGTTAGGACAGTCTTCCTACGAGCAGTACTTC.

This clone was recorded a few times. The chain recombines TRBV2 with TRBJ2-1, with 9 bases that match TRBD2. V lost 8 bases and J lost 4; bases outside the gene matches: 9. CDR1 is SNHLY, CDR2 FYNNEI, per germline. CDR3 length equals 15 residues. CDR3 in amino acids: CASLGPSGGYNEQFF. The CDR3 region has the DNA TGTGCCAGCCTCGGCCCCAGCGGGGGGTACAATGAGCAGTTCTTC. The whole variable domain, remainder taken from reference TRBV2 and TRBJ2-1, is EPEVTQTPSHQVTQMGQEVILRCVPISNHLYFYWYRQILGQKVEFLVSFYNNEISEKSEIFDDQFSVERPDGSNFTLKIRSTKLEDSAMYFCASLGPSGGYNEQFFGPGTRLTVL.

This clone was counted a few times. J is TRBJ1-6 and V is TRBV19; 9 bases line up with TRBD1. This CDR3 contains 15 residues. V was pared by 3 bases and J by 8 bases, with 5 bases of the junction left unmatched. The germline CDR1 and CDR2 sequences are LNHDA and SQIVND (reference sequence). The CDR3 loop is CASSIRTGADSPLHF. CDR3 nucleotide sequence: TGTGCCAGTAGTATTCGGACAGGGGCGGATTCACCCCTCCACTTT.

This rearrangement joins TRBV3-1 (or the pseudogene TRBV3-2) to TRBJ2-1; tentative D call: TRBD2 (5 bases). Germline CDR1 is LGHDT and CDR2 is YNNKEL (reference sequence). The CDR3 covers 16 residues. Trimming stripped 4 bases from V and 0 bases from J, with 13 bases between. The CDR3 sequence: CASSLEDLHSYNEQFF. For the CDR3, the DNA is TGTGCCAGCAGCCTGGAGGATCTCCACTCCTACAATGAGCAGTTCTTC.

V and J are TRBV14 and TRBJ1-5, with a weak D call TRBD1 (5 bases). The CDR3 loop spans 13 amino acids. Between the trimmed V and J ends, which lost 2 bases and 7 bases, there was a span of 9 bases. Looked up from germline, CDR1 is SGHDN and CDR2 is FVKESK. CDR3 sequence reads: CASSQSRDQPQHF. The CDR3 nucleotides read TGTGCCAGCAGCCAATCCAGGGACCAGCCCCAGCATTTT.

This clone came up once. V usage is TRBV4-1 and J usage is TRBJ2-7; TRBD1 matches at 9 bases. The germline V gene has CDR1 MGHRA and CDR2 YSYEKL. The CDR3 runs to 15 residues. Trimming at V came to 4 bases and at J to 7 bases, leaving 11 bases not matched to a gene. The DNA of the CDR3 is TGCGCCAGCAGCCCAGGGGTACAGGGGGCGGGTGAGCAGTACTTC. It codes for CASSPGVQGAGEQYF.

The chain combines TRBV7-9 with TRBJ1-6; 7 bases line up with TRBD1. CDR1 and CDR2 (germline): SEHNR, FQNEAQ (reference sequence). Trimming removed 5 bases from V and 0 bases from J; junction bases left unmatched: 7. There are 17 residues in the CDR3. The CDR3 region has the DNA TGTGCCAGCAGCCTCCCGGGACAGAGCTCCTATAATTCACCCCTCCACTTT. Its translation: CASSLPGQSSYNSPLHF.

Remarks on this clone: A read error is likely here: a far larger clone is one base away. Other DNA sequences in the sample encode the same CDR3. The V and J genes are TRBV2 and TRBJ2-3; 8 bases match TRBD2. V shed 7 bases, J shed 4 bases, and the junction held 13 bases outside the gene matches. The germline V gene has CDR1 SNHLY and CDR2 FYNNEI. The CDR3 runs to 16 residues. The CDR3 region is CASMRDSGGRADTQYF. In nucleotides, the CDR3 is TGTGCCAGCATGCGGGACTCGGGGGGGCGCGCAGATACGCAGTATTTT.

The rearrangement uses TRBV12-5 and TRBJ2-2; 10 positions match TRBD2. Looked up from germline, CDR1 is LGHNT and CDR2 is FRNRAP. CDR3 length: 22 residues. The ends lost 0 bases at V and 0 bases at J; junction bases unmatched: 16. CDR3 region: CASGLVPLPLAGGQTNTGELFF. CDR3 nucleotide sequence: TGTGCTAGTGGTTTGGTACCCCTCCCCTTAGCGGGGGGCCAAACGAACACCGGGGAGCTGTTTTTT.

The V gene is TRBV19, the J gene TRBJ2-6; perhaps TRBD1 as D (5 bases). V was clipped by 3 bases and J by 0 bases, with 15 bases between them. This CDR3 spans 18 amino acids. Looked up from germline, CDR1 is LNHDA and CDR2 is SQIVND (reference sequence). DNA for the CDR3: TGTGCCAGTAGTATGCGAACAGGTGCCACCTCTGGGGCCAACGTCCTGACTTTC. It translates to CASSMRTGATSGANVLTF.

The chain is built from TRBV20-1 and TRBJ1-5; D call uncertain. The CDR3 runs 12 residues. Between the trimmed V and J ends, which lost 3 bases and 2 bases, there was a span of 5 bases. CDR1 DFQATT and CDR2 SNEGSKA come from the germline V gene (reference sequence). The CDR3 protein is CSASKGNQPQHF. The CDR3 DNA sequence: TGCAGTGCTAGTAAGGGCAATCAGCCCCAGCATTTT.

This clone appeared once. The V call is TRBV7-2, the J call TRBJ1-5; D gene ambiguous. The CDR3 length is 13 residues. The V end lost 5 bases, the J end lost 6 bases, and 11 bases lay between the germline ends. Germline CDR1 and CDR2: SGHTA and FQGNSA. The CDR3 protein is CASSEGTVQPQHF. CDR3 bases: TGTGCCAGCAGCGAAGGAACAGTTCAGCCCCAGCATTTT.

The chain couples TRBV5-1 to TRBJ2-1; D possibly corresponds to TRBD2 (5 bases). V lost 4 bases and J lost 1, with 15 bases in between. The germline CDR1 and CDR2 sequences are SGHRS and YFSETQ. CDR3 length: 16 residues. DNA for the CDR3: TGCGCCAGCAGCCAAGGACTTGTGAGTTCCTACAATGAGCAGTTCTTC. This encodes CASSQGLVSSYNEQFF.

The V and J genes are TRBV12-5 and TRBJ1-4; D is unresolved. V was pared by 2 bases and J by 2 bases, with 12 bases between. In germline, CDR1 is LGHNT, CDR2 FRNRAP. The CDR3 extends over 16 amino acids. The CDR3 spells CASGLSRWRTNEKLFF. CDR3 DNA: TGTGCTAGTGGTTTGTCTCGATGGCGGACTAATGAAAAACTGTTTTTT. The full variable domain, completed using reference TRBV12-5 and TRBJ1-4, is DARVTQTPRHKVTEMGQEVTMRCQPILGHNTVFWYRQTMMQGLELLAYFRNRAPLDDSGMPKDRFSAEMPDATLATLKIQPSEPRDSAVYFCASGLSRWRTNEKLFFGSGTQLSVL.

The chain links TRBV12-3 or TRBV12-4 to TRBJ2-7, with D possibly matching TRBD1 (6 bases). CDR3 size: 13 residues. V gave up 6 bases and J gave up 3 bases, with 12 bases separating them. This CDR3 reads CASRYSDSYEQYF. CDR3 DNA sequence: TGTGCCAGCAGATACTCGGACAGCTACGAGCAGTACTTC.

This CDR3 reads CASSYRGKEKLFF. The CDR3, as DNA: TGTGCCAGCAGTTACAGAGGGAAGGAAAAACTGTTTTTT. The rearrangement links TRBV6-5 to TRBJ1-4, with D unresolved. Germline CDR1 is MNHEY and CDR2 is SVGAGI. V gave up 2 bases and J gave up 8 bases, with 9 bases separating them. CDR3 size: 13 residues.